The 2 T cell receptor beta chains in this list originate from one sample, sequenced in a study of cytomegalovirus exposure and HLA in healthy donors. Use of 60 Vbeta and 13 Jbeta primers characterized the PCR. This table comes from immunoSEQ multiplex PCR, and its TCRdb copy is limited to in-frame clones, with some not included. The sample includes some 57,000 clones, around 70% of them seen just once. Material: PBMCs. The receptors originated from a woman in her sixties or seventies in good health and CMV-seropositive.

The CDR3 DNA follows: TGTGCCAGTAGGCTAACTCGGTGGGACAGCTACAATGAGCAGTTCTTC. The encoded protein is CASRLTRWDSYNEQFF. The chain links TRBV19 to TRBJ2-1, with 7 positions matching TRBD1. The CDR3 runs 16 residues. With 6 bases clipped from V and 3 bases from J, the junction kept 11 bases outside the gene matches. From germline, CDR1 is LNHDA and CDR2 SQIVND (reference sequence).

This chain uses TRBV29-1 with TRBJ1-1, with D possibly TRBD1 on 5 matching bases. CDR1 and CDR2 from the germline V gene are SQVTM and ANQGSEA. Deletions cut 4 bases from V and 4 bases from J, with 10 bases between. This CDR3 contains 12 residues. The CDR3 region is CSVAQGSTEAFF. The CDR3 coding sequence is TGCAGCGTTGCGCAGGGTTCCACTGAAGCTTTCTTT.